This T cell receptor (beta chain) originates from a study of T cells after yellow fever vaccination. From the 5' RACE reads, TCRdb called clonotypes with MiXCR, one entry per CDR3 protein. The sample lists about 580,000 distinct CDR3 sequences; around 17% were seen once. V dropped 5 bases and J dropped 6 bases, with 13 bases sitting between them. Germline loops: CDR1 LGHNT, CDR2 FRNRAP. This CDR3 is built from 13 residues. The source is a man younger than 35 who received the YFV17D yellow fever vaccine. The rearrangement joins TRBV12-5 to TRBJ2-5; a possible D gene is TRBD2 (7 bases). The sequencing here drew on PBMCs, taken about 5 days after the first yellow fever vaccination. The CDR3, as DNA: TGTGCTAGTGGTCCCGCGGGGGCGAAGACCCAGTACTTC. Translated: CASGPAGAKTQYF.